This T cell receptor (beta chain) was sequenced in a study of shared clonotypes between healthy human individuals. CD45RO negativity and positive selection for CCR7 defined naive CD8 cells, a population that excluded terminally differentiated effector memory CD45RA+ cells. As regards this clone: Its target is not known.

The germline CDR1 and CDR2 sequences are MNHEY and SMNVEV (reference sequence). The CDR3 covers 16 residues. Between the trimmed V and J ends, which lost 2 bases and 2 bases, there was a span of 14 bases. Sequenced by immunoSEQ multiplex PCR; TCRdb stores in-frame clones only, minus some. Of millions of clones in the sample, about 95% were seen once. Study-wide results and limits: Although depth was large, rarefaction showed that sequencing of the sorted subsets was incomplete.

Sequences were obtained from naive CD8+ T cells sorted from blood. The chain carries TRBV27 and TRBJ2-3; D is possibly TRBD2 (7 bases). This TCR was recovered from a man between 18 and 35 years old in good health. CDR3 sequence: CASSLIGAGATDTQYF. CDR3 bases: TGTGCCAGCAGTTTAATCGGGGCGGGGGCCACAGATACGCAGTATTTT.